Given below is one TCR beta chain in context. The sample comes from a study of control samples from healthy donors and cancer patients. Assay: immunoSEQ multiplex PCR; the TCRdb copy retains only in-frame clones and omits some. This sample has around 41,000 clones, with about 83% found just once. Sequencing was carried out using PBMCs. This TCR came from a woman aged 60 to 75 with lung cancer.

This CDR3 reads CASIPWAGGYNEQFF. Here the CDR3 DNA reads TGTGCCAGCATCCCGTGGGCAGGGGGCTACAATGAGCAGTTCTTC. The chain links TRBV7-2 to TRBJ2-1, with 7 bases fitting TRBD1. V shed 7 bases, J shed 3 bases, and the junction held 9 bases outside the gene matches. CDR3 length: 15 residues. Germline V gives CDR1 SGHTA, CDR2 FQGNSA.